These T cell receptor beta chains were read from a single sample in a study of blood T cell repertoires in COVID-19. Profiled with immunoSEQ multiplex PCR; TCRdb holds only in-frame clones, not every one. Seen here are a few hundred thousand clones, more than 70% observed once, and the top ten hold roughly 12%. The sample was peripheral blood. The source is a woman between 50 and 59 years old with COVID-19, enrolled during active disease. Each CDR3 is given with its conserved first and last residue. The D gene is left open where the match is weak. The size entry is marked missing in some rows and otherwise reads once, few, many or a size class.

-,TRBJ2-3,TRBV11-2,TRBD2,TGTGCCAGCAGCTTGGGCTTGATACGAGCGGGGGTGGCAGATACGCAGTATTTT,CASSLGLIRAGVADTQYF
-,TRBJ2-7,TRBV6-6,TRBD1,TGTGCCAGCAGCAAGGGGGACAGGGCGGGAGAGCAGTACTTC,CASSKGDRAGEQYF
-,TRBJ1-3,TRBV9,-,TGTGCCAGCAGCCCCCAAACAGCCAGCCTTGGAAACACCATATATTTT,CASSPQTASLGNTIYF
-,TRBJ1-3,TRBV18,-,TGTGCCAGCTACGGGGGCTCTGGAAACACCATATATTTT,CASYGGSGNTIYF
-,TRBJ2-5,TRBV14,TRBD1,TGTGCCAGCAGCTCAGGGACAGGACAAGAGACCCAGTACTTC,CASSSGTGQETQYF
-,TRBJ2-3,TRBV19,-,TGTGCCAGTAGTGTACAGGGAGCAACAGATACGCAGTATTTT,CASSVQGATDTQYF
-,TRBJ1-2,TRBV5-1,TRBD1,TGCGCCAGCAGCTTGAGACCGGACAGGGCATATGGCTACACCTTC,CASSLRPDRAYGYTF
-,TRBJ2-1,TRBV2,-,TGTGCCAGCAGTGAATCAGGGGAGTCCTACAATGAGCAGTTCTTC,CASSESGESYNEQFF
once,TRBJ1-2,TRBV19,TRBD1,TGTGCCAGTAGTATAAGAACGGGGACAGGTACACCTAACTATGGCTACACCTTC,CASSIRTGTGTPNYGYTF
-,TRBJ2-1,TRBV28,TRBD1,TGTGCCAGCAGTCGGACAGGGGTCTACAATGAACAGTTCTTC,CASSRTGVYNEQFF
once,TRBJ1-6,TRBV6-5,TRBD1,TGTGCCAGCCGTTCGGGGACAGAGGGTTCACCCCTCCACTTT,CASRSGTEGSPLHF
-,TRBJ2-6,TRBV5-1,TRBD1,TGCGCCAGCACCGGACAGGGGATCTCTGGGGCCAACGTCCTGACTTTC,CASTGQGISGANVLTF
-,TRBJ1-2,TRBV19,TRBD1,TGTGCCAGTAGTGTGACAGGGATGTTGTATGGCTACACCTTC,CASSVTGMLYGYTF
-,TRBJ2-7,TRBV6-5,-,TGTGCCAGCAGTTCACGTAACGGACAGTCCTACGAGCAGTACTTC,CASSSRNGQSYEQYF
-,TRBJ2-5,TRBV12-3/TRBV12-4,-,TGTGCCAGCAGTCCGGGACGGAGGGGGACCCAGTACTTC,CASSPGRRGTQYF
-,TRBJ1-5,TRBV2,TRBD1,TGTGCCAGCGGACAGGGGATAGACCAGCCCCAGCATTTT,CASGQGIDQPQHF
once,TRBJ1-1,TRBV27,TRBD1,TGTGCCAGCAGTTCCGACAGGGGGCGAGAAGCTTTCTTT,CASSSDRGREAFF
once,TRBJ1-2,TRBV19,TRBD1,TGTGCCAGTAGTATAGTGGGACAGGGCCAAGGCTACACCTTC,CASSIVGQGQGYTF
-,TRBJ2-5,TRBV6-5,-,TGTGCCAGCAGTTACCGGGGTCGAGAGACCCAGTACTTC,CASSYRGRETQYF
-,TRBJ1-5,TRBV4-1,TRBD1,TGCGCCAGCAGCCGAGGGACAGGGGGCAGCCAGCCCCAGCATTTT,CASSRGTGGSQPQHF
-,TRBJ1-2,TRBV30,-,TGTGCCTGGAGTACCCAAAGGGGGTGGGGTAACTATGGCTACACCTTC,CAWSTQRGWGNYGYTF
-,TRBJ2-3,TRBV4-1,TRBD2,TGCGCCAGCAGCCACCCGGGACTAGCGGGGGGGCGAACGCAGTATTTT,CASSHPGLAGGRTQYF
-,TRBJ2-5,TRBV9,TRBD2,TGTGCCAGCAGCGTAGGAGGGGCTAGCGGGGGCCAAGAGACCCAGTACTTC,CASSVGGASGGQETQYF
once,TRBJ1-1,TRBV9,TRBD1,TGTGCCAGCAGCGCCGGGACAGGGGCTATGAACACTGAAGCTTTCTTT,CASSAGTGAMNTEAFF
-,TRBJ2-7,TRBV7-6,-,TGTGCCAGCAGCTTAGTATTCGGGGTCGACGAGCAGTACTTC,CASSLVFGVDEQYF
-,TRBJ1-1,TRBV28,TRBD1,TGTGCCAGCAGTCTATGGACAGGGAAGACCACTGAAGCTTTCTTT,CASSLWTGKTTEAFF
-,TRBJ2-3,TRBV5-5,-,TGTGCCAGCAGCTTGGGCCTCGCGGCAGATACGCAGTATTTT,CASSLGLAADTQYF
-,TRBJ1-6,TRBV5-6,TRBD1,TGTGCCAGCAGCTTCCGGACAGGTAGAGGGCATAATTCACCCCTCCACTTT,CASSFRTGRGHNSPLHF
once,TRBJ1-2,TRBV10-3,-,TGTGCCATCAGTGAGTCGGGAAAGGGGGCTAACTATGGCTACACCTTC,CAISESGKGANYGYTF
few,TRBJ1-3,TRBV11-2,-,TGTGCCAGCAGCTTAGACAGACACTCTGGAAACACCATATATTTT,CASSLDRHSGNTIYF
-,TRBJ1-2,TRBV19,-,TGTGCCAGTAGTGGTGGACGTCCAGGGGATGGCTACACCTTC,CASSGGRPGDGYTF
once,TRBJ2-1,TRBV29-1,TRBD2,TGCAGCGTGCCCGCGGGGGTAAGCTCCTACAATGAGCAGTTCTTC,CSVPAGVSSYNEQFF
-,TRBJ1-1,TRBV3-1/TRBV3-2,-,TGTGCCAGCAGCCAATCAGGGGACACTGAAGCTTTCTTT,CASSQSGDTEAFF
-,TRBJ1-5,TRBV5-6,-,TGTGCCAGCAGCTTGCAAGGGGGAGATCAGCCCCAGCATTTT,CASSLQGGDQPQHF
-,TRBJ2-7,TRBV5-1,TRBD1,TGCGCCAGCAGCTTGCGCGTGTCAGGGGGCAATTACGAGCAGTACTTC,CASSLRVSGGNYEQYF
-,TRBJ2-7,TRBV19,-,TGTGCCAGTAGTATAGATCCCAGGGCCTCCTACGAGCAGTACTTC,CASSIDPRASYEQYF
-,TRBJ2-7,TRBV5-1,-,TGCGCCAGCAGCCTCCTCGGGGGACCCTCCTACGAGCAGTACTTC,CASSLLGGPSYEQYF
-,TRBJ1-1,TRBV3-1/TRBV3-2,TRBD1,TGTGCCAGCAGCCACTTCGGGACAGGGAACACTGAAGCTTTCTTT,CASSHFGTGNTEAFF
few,TRBJ2-7,TRBV21-1,-,TGTGCCAGCAGCAAACCTACGTTGGGACAGGGTTTGTTCGAGCAGTACTTC,CASSKPTLGQGLFEQYF
-,TRBJ2-2,TRBV19,-,TGTGCCAGTAGGCCGGGGGTGGGGACCGGGGAGCTGTTTTTT,CASRPGVGTGELFF
-,TRBJ1-6,TRBV5-1,-,TGCGCCAGCAGCTTGTCGAGCTCCTATAATTCACCCCTCCACTTT,CASSLSSSYNSPLHF
-,TRBJ1-3,TRBV15,-,TGTGCCACCAGCAGGACAGTCGGAAACACCATATATTTT,CATSRTVGNTIYF
-,TRBJ1-1,TRBV6-5,-,TGTGCCAGCAGACAGTTCACTGAAGCTTTCTTT,CASRQFTEAFF